This T cell receptor beta chain was found in a study of blood T cell repertoires in COVID-19. V was pared by 5 bases and J by 3 bases, with 12 bases between. Germline CDR1 and CDR2: MNHEY and SVGEGT. The CDR3 is 14 amino acids. Participants came from about two dozen US areas, aged about 18 to 95 years. Assignment of participants to cohorts was predicated upon participant-reported clinical history. Among Cohort 3 donors, those recovered had two negative PCRs, clearance, or symptom resolution. As handled by the study authors: It was from reference gene primer amplification that nucleated cell counts were estimated. Libraries were prepared by immunoSEQ multiplex PCR; TCRdb keeps only in-frame clonotypes and omits some of them. The V and J calls and clone size come from that table; D and trimming were worked out from the DNA. The table has over 350,000 clones, 88% seen once.

The receptor's source is a woman aged 18-30 years who had recovered from COVID-19. The chain links TRBV6-2 or TRBV6-3 to TRBJ2-3; D might be TRBD2 (5 bases). Input material: PBMCs or T cells enriched from blood (not recorded which). CDR3 bases: TGTGCCAGCAGTATACTAGTCCCAACAGATACGCAGTATTTT. It yields the protein CASSILVPTDTQYF.